This TCR beta chain was captured by sequencing in a study of CD8 T cells in ankylosing spondylitis (dated 2017 in TCRdb). Broadly, across the study: The study profiled T cell receptor beta repertoires in healthy donors and ankylosing spondylitis patients to find disease-linked TCR variants. The whole study cohort included some 100 healthy donors and around 24 ankylosing spondylitis patients. Peripheral blood was sampled, and synovial fluid was additionally collected from ankylosing spondylitis patients. What the authors observed across the whole study: Blood from ankylosing spondylitis patients appeared to be characterized by a TCR beta motif made up of about 8 highly homologous amino acid variants. Some TCR beta motif variants had previously been reported in synovial fluid and blood of reactive arthritis patients, which suggested common disease-initiation mechanisms. The disease-linked clones showed a CD8+ phenotype and occurred at relatively low frequencies in peripheral blood. The disease-linked clones were reported as significantly enriched in matched synovial fluid samples from ankylosing spondylitis patients.

The germline V gene sets CDR1 to SGHRS and CDR2 to YFSETQ. Trimming takes 4 bases off V and 3 bases off J; junction bases not matched to a gene: 3. Including the terminal cysteine and phenylalanine, the CDR3 comprises 15 residues. The CDR3 DNA has 45 bases and is translated from base 1. TCRdb lists the instrument as Illumina HiSeq 2500. TCR beta libraries were prepared by quantitative 5'-RACE with molecular barcodes. The source study handled its data this way. A new computational method based on a probabilistic model of VDJ rearrangement was used to identify disease-linked TCR variants. The raw public data were reprocessed by TCRdb itself: fastp quality trimming at Q25, MiXCR clonotype calling, in-frame beta chains only. Rows are combined by CDR3 protein, so each entry shows the most common genes and DNA. Here the V and J calls rest on TCRdb's processing, not on the authors' analysis. The sample data list a few hundred thousand distinct CDR3 sequences, and roughly 12% of these were observed just once. The ten biggest clones cover 6.8% of the sample.

This clonotype has at least ten counts. Its binding antigen is unknown. Per-base quality was not reported, and no clone a single base away is much larger than it. The rearrangement combines TRBV5-1 with TRBJ2-3; TRBD2 fits 12 bases in the junction. The material sequenced was blood, either unsorted or a sorted T cell fraction (not recorded which). The origin of this receptor is a male donor with ankylosing spondylitis. The DNA is as follows: TGCGCCAGCAGCATCGGACTAGCGGGAACAGATACGCAGTATTTT. It specifies CASSIGLAGTDTQYF.